This T cell receptor (beta chain) came from a study of spatial heterogeneity in lung cancer (dated by TCRdb to about 2019). Regarding the study in general: Beta-chain transcripts were consistently detected in greater numbers than alpha-chain transcripts, which likely reflects a higher abundance of beta-chain transcripts. TCR repertoire features were related to nonsynonymous mutation counts determined by whole-exome sequencing of tumor tissue. TCR alpha and beta repertoires were quantitatively compared across multiple tumor regions, matched nontumor lung and blood in non-small cell lung cancer. Both alpha and beta chains were TCR-sequenced in 200 to 250 tumor regions, roughly 70 matched nontumor lung samples and 55 to 60 PBMC samples obtained at surgery. In the raw uncorrected reads, each unique combination of TCR and UMI appeared on average more than ten times. Summary of the overall study and its limitations: Ubiquitous expanded tumor TCRs were detected in blood more often at tumor resection than at routine follow-up. Additional single-cell paired TCR alpha and beta sequencing was considered necessary to confirm, at a functional level, the hypothesis that regional TCRs recognize regional mutations.

Reading the label with the study, this specimen's time point is: sample taken at primary tumor resection. Whole RNA extracted from tumor and nontumor lung tissue, or from cryopreserved PBMC samples, was used for TCR sequencing without cell sorting. Donors were 70 or so patients with early-stage, untreated non-small cell lung cancer from the lung TRACERx cohort. A patient was chosen for TCR sequencing only when enough RNA was available from at least two tumor regions. The library was built by means of 5' RACE. This sample was sequenced with a NextSeq 500. In the TCR library protocol, a unique molecular identifier was attached to each TCR cDNA molecule so that PCR and sequencing errors could be corrected. Turning to the authors' computational methods: TCR identification, UMI-based error correction and CDR3 extraction were all carried out with Decombinator tools. TCRs above a frequency of 2 per 1,000, corresponding to the top 1% of the tumor frequency distribution, were defined as expanded. Each repertoire was subsampled 100 times to 5,000 TCRs, after which Renyi diversity was computed with the R vegan package. CDR3 similarity networks were built from amino acid triplet string-kernel similarity, connecting CDR3s with pairwise similarity above 0.82. TCRdb applied fastp at Q25 and MiXCR to the public reads, then kept only in-frame beta chains. A single entry per CDR3 protein holds the most common genes and DNA from its merged rows. These V and J calls rely on TCRdb rather than the paper's analysis. The sample contains about 11,000 distinct CDR3 sequences, 8.6% of them found a single time. The leading ten clones occupy roughly a quarter of the sample.

In the case of this clonotype: Its antigen specificity is not known. No base-level quality is on record; no much larger clone is a single base apart.

The material was PBMCs, obtained at surgery. The receptor was isolated from a male donor with early-stage non-small cell lung cancer.

The DNA is TGTGCCAGCAGCTTAGCAGGGAAGAGCAATCAGCCCCAGCATTTT. Its coded protein is CASSLAGKSNQPQHF. The chain is made from TRBV7-2 and TRBJ1-5; the D segment cannot be called with confidence. V loses 0 bases, J loses 1 base, and the germline ends lie 7 bases apart. From a lookup of the germline V gene, CDR1 and CDR2 are SGHTA and FQGNSA. The CDR3 spans 15 residues, from the cysteine through the phenylalanine. This entry keeps only the CDR3 DNA: 45 bases, framed from base 1.